Here is one T cell receptor beta chain with its context. Its target is unknown. The data stem from a study of cytomegalovirus exposure and HLA in healthy donors. Background on the study: The study's early data release held tens of millions of unique TCRs from HLA-typed donors. Whole-study findings and limits: As a later analysis revealed, the rate of TCR association differed by HLA locus, with DRB1 most and HLA-C fewest.

V shed 6 bases, J shed 3 bases, and the junction held 9 bases outside the gene matches. Germline V gene data show CDR1 as SNHLY and CDR2 as FYNNEI. The CDR3 runs to 16 residues. Amplification used 60 Vbeta primers and 13 Jbeta primers. Clones were sequenced by immunoSEQ multiplex PCR, and TCRdb holds only the in-frame ones, with some missing. The sample gives 150,000 to 200,000 clones, roughly 87% of which show up once; roughly 0.5% is in the top ten. These donors, healthy bone marrow donors, were studied. The chain joins TRBV2 to TRBJ2-1; TRBD1 agrees at 9 bases. The sequence came from a woman aged 50 to 65 in good health and CMV-seronegative. The sequenced sample consisted of PBMCs. The CDR3, as DNA: TGTGCCAGCAGAGGGACAGGGTCTGCCCTCTACAATGAGCAGTTCTTC. It translates to CASRGTGSALYNEQFF.